This T cell receptor beta chain was observed in a study of cytomegalovirus exposure and HLA in healthy donors. This CDR3 contains 14 residues. Germline V gene lookup returns CDR1 LNHNV and CDR2 YYDKDF (reference sequence). V shed 5 bases and J 5 bases; nucleotides not matched to a gene: 4. Concerning this clone: Its antigen is not identified.

Regarding the study as a whole: In a later analysis, at a false discovery rate of 0.05, 17,000 or so TCR beta sequences matched HLA alleles. Sequencing depth across donors, presence/absence analyses assumed, was roughly uniform.

PCR was performed using 60 Vbeta and 13 Jbeta primers. Sequencing used immunoSEQ multiplex PCR; TCRdb keeps in-frame clones, though not all of them. The sample consists of around 95,000 clones, approximately 76% of them appearing once. The chain couples TRBV15 to TRBJ2-3; 10 bases line up with TRBD1. The clonotype comes from a man in his thirties or forties in good health and CMV-seropositive. The specimen sequenced was PBMCs. The CDR3 sequence: CATSWGQGRDTQYF. CDR3 DNA sequence: TGTGCCACCAGCTGGGGACAGGGGAGAGATACGCAGTATTTT.